A single sample gave rise to the 12 T cell receptor beta chains below, sequenced in a study of neoadjuvant nivolumab and ipilimumab in lung cancer. Some clones are missing from TCRdb's copy, which holds only in-frame ones; the method was immunoSEQ multiplex PCR. Among roughly 8,600 clones listed, about 80% were seen once. Material: tumor tissue, obtained after neoadjuvant nivolumab, alone or with ipilimumab, at or shortly before surgery. Every receptor here comes from an adult with non-small cell lung cancer.

This clone was counted between two and nine times. The chain couples TRBV6-1 to TRBJ2-7; D ambiguous. The CDR3 totals 14 residues. The germline V gene encodes CDR1 MNHNS and CDR2 SASEGT. Trimming shortened V by 3 bases and J by 0 bases, and 9 bases separated the two germline ends. The CDR3 DNA sequence: TGTGCCAGCAGTGAGGCAGAGAGCTCCTACGAGCAGTACTTC. It is translated as CASSEAESSYEQYF.

The chain recombines TRBV19 with TRBJ1-2; D gene uncertain. The CDR3 extends over 16 amino acids. CDR1 and CDR2 (germline): LNHDA, SQIVND (reference sequence). The V gene lost 5 bases and the J gene lost 2 bases, with 18 bases spanning the gap. CDR3 in DNA: TGTGCCAGTAGTTATTCATCTAACCCATTAAACTATGGCTACACCTTC. Translating it yields CASSYSSNPLNYGYTF.

In the case of this clone: The junction departs from germline at one end; a sequencing error may be responsible. The rearrangement joins TRBV7-9 to TRBJ1-2, with D uncertain. The CDR3 covers 15 residues. Germline CDR1 is SEHNR and CDR2 is FQNEAQ (reference sequence). CDR3 amino acids: CASSLAPGLGRGYTF. Written as DNA, the CDR3 is TGTGCCAGCAGTTTAGCCCCCGGACTCGGGCGAGGCTACACCTTC. Based on the CDR3 plus reference TRBV7-9 and TRBJ1-2, the full variable domain is DTGVSQNPRHKITKRGQNVTFRCDPISEHNRLYWYRQTLGQGPEFLTYFQNEAQLEKSRLLSDRFSAERPKGSFSTLEIQRTEQGDSAMYLCASSLAPGLGRGYTFGSGTRLTVV.

The chain couples TRBV7-2 to TRBJ1-2, with 7 nucleotides matching TRBD1. Looked up from germline, CDR1 is SGHTA and CDR2 is FQGNSA. CDR3 size: 14 residues. V shed 3 bases and J 4 bases; nucleotides not matched to a gene: 5. CDR3 sequence: CASSFSGGSYGYTF. The CDR3 bases are TGTGCCAGCAGCTTTTCAGGGGGAAGCTATGGCTACACCTTC. The full variable domain, with the rest looked up from reference TRBV7-2 and TRBJ1-2, is GAGVSQSPSNKVTEKGKDVELRCDPISGHTALYWYRQSLGQGLEFLIYFQGNSAPDKSGLPSDRFSAERTGGSVSTLTIQRTQQEDSAVYLCASSFSGGSYGYTFGSGTRLTVV.

This clone was detected only a few times. The chain employs TRBV10-2 and TRBJ1-2; weak D call: TRBD1 (5 bases). This CDR3 region has 13 residues. V was pared by 5 bases and J by 7 bases, with 14 bases between. Germline CDR1 and CDR2: WSHSY and SAAADI. CDR3 amino acids: CASSTGPRAGYTF. Written as DNA, the CDR3 is TGCGCCAGCAGTACAGGCCCAAGGGCTGGCTACACCTTC.

The V and J genes are TRBV19 and TRBJ1-2; TRBD1 matches at 10 bases. V lost 3 bases to trimming and J lost 2 bases; unmatched junction nucleotides: 6. Germline V gene sequence: CDR1 LNHDA, CDR2 SQIVND (reference sequence). This CDR3 has 16 residues. CDR3 nucleotide sequence: TGTGCCAGTAGTATCACGACAGGGGGCGCAAACTATGGCTACACCTTC. As protein: CASSITTGGANYGYTF.

V and J are TRBV6-1 and TRBJ1-3; tentatively, D is TRBD1 (6 bases). Trimming cost V 4 bases and J 4 bases, with 11 bases left between them. This CDR3 region has 14 residues. Germline-derived CDR1 and CDR2 are MNHNS and SASEGT. The chain's CDR3 is CASSVYRAGNTIYF. The CDR3 DNA is TGTGCCAGCAGTGTATACAGGGCAGGAAACACCATATATTTT.

This rearrangement joins TRBV5-4 to TRBJ1-1, with TRBD1 as a possible D gene (5 bases). The CDR3 consists of 14 residues. Trimming took off 3 bases at V and 7 bases at J, with 16 bases between the two ends. CDR1 SGHNT and CDR2 YYREEE come from the germline V gene (reference sequence). CDR3 nucleotide sequence: TGTGCCAGCAGCTCCCAAACCGGGGGACGTGAAGCTTTCTTT. Its protein is CASSSQTGGREAFF.

The chain employs TRBV30 and TRBJ2-5; D is undetermined. The germline V gene has CDR1 GTSNPN and CDR2 SVGIG (reference sequence). V dropped 0 bases and J dropped 1 base, with 9 bases sitting between them. The CDR3 totals 14 residues. The CDR3 here is CAWSVSMAQETQYF. DNA of the CDR3: TGTGCCTGGAGTGTATCGATGGCCCAAGAGACCCAGTACTTC.

This sequence joins TRBV7-8 and TRBJ2-6; 11 nucleotides align to TRBD2. With V trimmed by 1 base and J by 0 bases, 5 bases remained unmatched. This CDR3 has 19 residues. Per germline, CDR1 SGHVS and CDR2 FQNEAQ. The CDR3: CASSLVPSGGYSGANVLTF. The CDR3 DNA follows: TGTGCCAGCAGCTTAGTTCCTAGCGGGGGGTACTCTGGGGCCAACGTCCTGACTTTC.

The V and J genes are TRBV6-6 and TRBJ2-5; perhaps D is TRBD1 or TRBD2 (5 bases each). The CDR3 totals 16 residues. The V gene's germline CDR1 is MNHNY and CDR2 SVGAGI (reference sequence). V lost 0 bases to trimming and J lost 1 base, with 12 bases between them. CDR3 nucleotides: TGTGCCAGCAGTTACTCGCTCACGAGGGGCCAAGAGACCCAGTACTTC. Amino acid sequence: CASSYSLTRGQETQYF.

This clone was counted once. V usage is TRBV7-9 and J usage is TRBJ1-4, with no clear D. The CDR3 totals 12 residues. V lost 3 bases, J lost 11 bases, and 10 bases lay in between. Germline-derived CDR1 and CDR2 are SEHNR and FQNEAQ (reference sequence). This chain's CDR3 is CASSLDGDKLFF. The CDR3 nucleotides are TGTGCCAGCAGCTTGGATGGGGATAAACTGTTTTTT.